The rows below give T cell receptor beta chains drawn from one sample of a study of shared clonotypes between healthy human individuals. Produced via immunoSEQ multiplex PCR; TCRdb's table is partial and in-frame only. Among about a million clones listed, roughly 80% were seen once. Sequencing was done on a sample of memory CD4+ T cells sorted from blood. These receptors all stem from a man aged 18 to 30 in good health. CDR3s include the opening cysteine and the closing phenylalanine or tryptophan. A D gene is named only where the DNA matches it firmly. Not every row has a clone size; where given, it reads once, few, many or a size class.

TRBJ1-2 TRBV6-5 . . TGTGCCAGCAGGCCGGGGAAAGCTGGCTACACCTTC CASRPGKAGYTF
TRBJ1-1 TRBV7-9 . . TGTGCCAGCAGCGACAGGCCCAACACTGAAGCTTTCTTT CASSDRPNTEAFF
TRBJ2-7 TRBV11-2 TRBD1 few TGTGCCAGCAGCAGCAGATACAGGGGGCGCTACGAGCAGTACTTC CASSSRYRGRYEQYF
TRBJ2-3 TRBV7-9 TRBD2 . TGTGCCAGCAGCTTATGGACTAGCGGGAACACAGATACGCAGTATTTT CASSLWTSGNTDTQYF
TRBJ1-2 TRBV9 . once TGTGCCAGCAGCCCCCAAGGGGGGGTCGGTGGCTACACCTTC CASSPQGGVGGYTF
TRBJ2-5 TRBV11-3 . . TGTGCCAGCACCCCGAGAGAGACCCAGTACTTC CASTPRETQYF
TRBJ1-2 TRBV7-8 TRBD1 . TGTGCCAGCAGCCTCCCGACAGGGAACTATGGCTACACCTTC CASSLPTGNYGYTF
TRBJ1-6 TRBV7-9 TRBD1 . TGTGCCAGCAGCATCGGGACAGGGGGGGATTCACCCCTCCACTTT CASSIGTGGDSPLHF
TRBJ2-3 TRBV10-3 TRBD2 . TGTGCCATCAGTGCTAGCGGGGGGACGGACACAGATACGCAGTATTTT CAISASGGTDTDTQYF
TRBJ1-3 TRBV2 TRBD1 many TGTGCCAGCAAGGAGACAGGGTCGGGAAACACCATATATTTT CASKETGSGNTIYF
TRBJ1-5 TRBV19 TRBD1 . TGTGCCAGTAGTCGTGATCCAGGGGGGAGCAATCAGCCCCAGCATTTT CASSRDPGGSNQPQHF
TRBJ1-1 TRBV6-4 . . TGTGCCAGCAGTGAACAGGGAGGTAGCACTGAAGCTTTCTTT CASSEQGGSTEAFF
TRBJ2-1 TRBV30 TRBD2 . TGTGCCTGGGAGACTAGCGGGAGAATCTATGAGCAGTTCTTC CAWETSGRIYEQFF
TRBJ1-6 TRBV7-3 TRBD1 . TGTGCCAGCAGCAGAGACAGGGGAGGTAATTCACCCCTCCACTTT CASSRDRGGNSPLHF
TRBJ2-3 TRBV29-1 TRBD2 few TGCAGCGTTGAGCTCCGGGAGGGTTGGGATACGCAGTATTTT CSVELREGWDTQYF
TRBJ2-7 TRBV5-1 TRBD1 . TGCGCCAGCAGTACGGGGACAGGGGCGCTCTACGAGCAGTACTTC CASSTGTGALYEQYF
TRBJ2-7 TRBV4-1 TRBD2 . TGCGCCAGCAGCCTCGGACTAGCGGGAGGATACGAGCAGTACTTC CASSLGLAGGYEQYF
TRBJ1-1 TRBV6-5 . once TGTGCCAGCAGTTACTCGAAAAAGGAAAGGAATGAAGCTTTCTTT CASSYSKKERNEAFF
TRBJ2-2 TRBV9 TRBD2 . TGTGCCAGCAGCGACTTGCCTAGCGGGAAGGTCGGGGAGCTGTTTTTT CASSDLPSGKVGELFF
TRBJ1-6 TRBV5-4 . . TGTGCCAGCAGCCTGGCAGGGGTTGCACTATCTTATAATTCACCCCTCCACTTT CASSLAGVALSYNSPLHF
TRBJ2-3 TRBV27 TRBD2 . TGTGCCAGCAGTACCCGGCTAGCGGGGGGCACAGATACGCAGTATTTT CASSTRLAGGTDTQYF
TRBJ2-5 TRBV27 TRBD1 . TGTGCCAGCAGTTTAGGACAGGGCGGCCAAGAGACCCAGTACTTC CASSLGQGGQETQYF